This TCR beta chain was obtained from a study of shared clonotypes between healthy human individuals. Broader study findings: Despite large depth, rarefaction showed incomplete sorted-subset sequencing.

As to this clone: Its antigen is not identified.

The table came from immunoSEQ multiplex PCR; TCRdb's copy has only in-frame clones and leaves some out. The sample lists about 1.5 million clones, 98% occurring once. This CDR3 spans 17 amino acids. Germline trimming cut 1 base from V and 4 bases from J; bases unmatched to any gene: 12. From germline, CDR1 is KGHSH and CDR2 LQKENI. Each of the donors was a healthy adult who was HIV-negative and had not had a recent acute infection or vaccination. The sample was naive CD4+ T cells sorted from blood. Subset given: CD45RA+ positively selected. The clonotype was recovered from a man aged 30 to 45 in good health. The chain employs TRBV18 and TRBJ1-1; 7 nucleotides align to TRBD1. The CDR3 loop is CASSPRDSHTVSTEAFF. The CDR3 DNA sequence: TGTGCCAGCTCACCACGGGACAGCCACACGGTGAGCACTGAAGCTTTCTTT.